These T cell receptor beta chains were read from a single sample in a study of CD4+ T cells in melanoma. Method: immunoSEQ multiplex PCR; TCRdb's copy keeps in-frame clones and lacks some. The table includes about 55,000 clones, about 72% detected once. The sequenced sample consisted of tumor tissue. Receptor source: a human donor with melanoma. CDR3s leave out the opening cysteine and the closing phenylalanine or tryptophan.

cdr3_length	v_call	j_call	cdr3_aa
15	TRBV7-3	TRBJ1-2	ASSPSNNPGQGSGYT
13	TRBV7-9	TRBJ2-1	ASSRREGVSSEQF
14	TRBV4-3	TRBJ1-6	ASSQETGGKGSPLH
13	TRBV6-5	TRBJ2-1	ASRTRTSGGNEQF
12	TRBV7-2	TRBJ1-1	ASSNRQGRTEAF
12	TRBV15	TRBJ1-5	ATSRSRDNQPQH
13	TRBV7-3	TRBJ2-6	ASSLMLSGANVLT
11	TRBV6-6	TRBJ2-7	ASSYSRDNEQY
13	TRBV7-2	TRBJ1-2	ASSFSGQGGIGYT
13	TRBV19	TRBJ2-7	ASSRQGVTSYEQY
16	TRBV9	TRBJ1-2	ASSVGPGQGARWYGYT
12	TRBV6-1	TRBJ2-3	ASSDQGGTDTQY
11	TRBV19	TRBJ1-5	ASRDTPNQPQH
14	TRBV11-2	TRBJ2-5	ASSFHLAGGQETQY
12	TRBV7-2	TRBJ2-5	ASSFQGGRETQY